The clone carrying this TCR beta chain was seen only a few times. Its target is unknown. These data come from a study of cytomegalovirus exposure and HLA in healthy donors. General study points: Later on, an analysis found that several of the most significant clusters appeared to be linked to common viral pathogens, which included parvovirus B19.

The primer mix had 60 Vbeta and 13 Jbeta primers. Here immunoSEQ multiplex PCR was the method, and the copy in TCRdb shows in-frame clones only, minus some. The sample comprises 150,000 to 200,000 clones, roughly four fifths of which are singletons, and around 4.1% rests with the top ten. CDR1 is GTSNPN, CDR2 SVGIG, per germline (reference sequence). V was cut by 3 bases and J by 1 base, with 13 bases left in between. CDR3 length: 14 amino acids. The sequence was obtained from a man aged 50-59 years in good health and CMV-seropositive. The chain links TRBV30 to TRBJ2-7; D may be TRBD1 (6 bases). Source material: PBMCs. The CDR3 is CAWSMVTGSYEQYF. The CDR3 bases are TGTGCCTGGAGCATGGTGACAGGATCCTACGAGCAGTACTTC.